This entry is about one T cell receptor beta chain. The entry originates in a study of blood T cell repertoires in COVID-19. Whole-study context: COVID-19 samples from acute and convalescent phases originated in the United States, Italy and Spain. The cDNA or gDNA used as material had been derived from T cells, B-cell-depleted T cells, or PBMCs.

As processed by the authors: Estimates of nucleated cell counts were drawn from the amplification of reference gene primers. The method was immunoSEQ multiplex PCR; TCRdb's version includes in-frame clones alone and lacks a portion of them. V and J calls and clone size follow that table, whereas D and trimming were derived from the DNA. The sample comprises approximately 92,000 clones, over 80% of which are singletons, and 18% rests with the top ten. Per germline, CDR1 SGHTA and CDR2 FQGNSA. CDR3 length: 14 residues. The ends lost 5 bases at V and 4 bases at J; junction bases unmatched: 4. This receptor was obtained from an elderly man with acute or convalescent COVID-19. Specimen: peripheral blood. The chain carries TRBV7-2 and TRBJ1-2, with 10 bases lining up with TRBD1. The CDR3 reads CASSRWTGGYGYTF. CDR3 DNA sequence: TGTGCCAGCAGCCGCTGGACAGGGGGCTATGGCTACACCTTC.